One and the same sample provided the 2 T cell receptor beta chains below, sequenced in a study of metastatic and nonmetastatic thyroid tumors. TCRdb re-analyzed the PCR reads through MiXCR. Here the sample spans roughly 13,000 clones, 32% being singletons. Each patient went into thyroid surgery without having received any treatment. Material: tumor tissue. The receptors originated from a female donor with papillary thyroid cancer or a benign thyroid nodule (not recorded which). Some clones in this sample may be carry-over from other donors' samples.

This clone was seen at least ten times. The same CDR3 arises from other DNA sequences in this sample as well. V and J are TRBV6-4 and TRBJ2-6; TRBD1 matches 10 bases. Unmatched junction bases numbered 0, after V lost 4 bases and J lost 0 bases. This CDR3 contains 16 residues. The germline CDR1 and CDR2 sequences are MRHNA and SNTAGT. The CDR3 region is CASSGTGGSGANVLTF. The CDR3, as DNA: TGTGCCAGCAGTGGGACAGGGGGCTCTGGGGCCAACGTCCTGACTTTC.

Many counts were recorded for this clone. CDR3 bases: TGTGCCAGCAGCTTCTCACAGATCACAGATACGCAGTATTTT. This gives the protein CASSFSQITDTQYF. The rearrangement uses TRBV7-9 and TRBJ2-3; D is ambiguous. The CDR3 has 14 amino acids. Trimming removed 3 bases from V and 2 bases from J, with 9 bases in between. In germline, CDR1 is SEHNR, CDR2 FQNEAQ (reference sequence).